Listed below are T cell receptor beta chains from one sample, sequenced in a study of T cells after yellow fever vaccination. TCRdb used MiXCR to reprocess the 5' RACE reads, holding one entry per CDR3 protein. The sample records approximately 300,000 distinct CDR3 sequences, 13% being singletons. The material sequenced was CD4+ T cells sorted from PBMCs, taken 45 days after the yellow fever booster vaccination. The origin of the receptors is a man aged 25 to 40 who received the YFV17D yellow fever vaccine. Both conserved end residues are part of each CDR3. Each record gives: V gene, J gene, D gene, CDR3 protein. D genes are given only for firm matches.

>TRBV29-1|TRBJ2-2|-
CSVEEVGGGELFF
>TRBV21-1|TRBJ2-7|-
CASSTDSEVYEQYF
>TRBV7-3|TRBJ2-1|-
CASSPHPGEQFF
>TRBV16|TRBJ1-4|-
CASSQRSANEKLFF
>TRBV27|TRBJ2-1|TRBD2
CAKAIGGGPNEQFF
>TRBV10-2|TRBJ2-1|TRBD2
CASSDPGTSRWEQFF
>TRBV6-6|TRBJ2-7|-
CASSYSQAEQYF
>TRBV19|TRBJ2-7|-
CASSRSISGGALEQYF
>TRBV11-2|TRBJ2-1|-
CASTKTLAPSSYNEQFF
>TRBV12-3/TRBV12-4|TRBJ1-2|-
CASSTGGTDGYTF
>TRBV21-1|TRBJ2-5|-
CASSKGNRGRETQYF
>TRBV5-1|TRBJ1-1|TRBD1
CASSAGTGPRLNTEAFF
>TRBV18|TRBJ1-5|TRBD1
CASSKGGSNQPQHF
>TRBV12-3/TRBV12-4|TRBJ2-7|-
CASSLLAEIEQYF
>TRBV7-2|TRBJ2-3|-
CASSLGADTQYF
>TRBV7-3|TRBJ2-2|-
CASARDNTGELFF
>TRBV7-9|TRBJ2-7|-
CASSSVAGRGEQYF